This T cell receptor beta chain was sequenced in a study of OX40 agonist ivuxolimab in advanced cancers. Study-level background: Patients were dosed with the agonistic anti-OX40 (CD134) antibody ivuxolimab. A history of anti-PD-1, anti-PD-L1 or anti-CTLA-4 therapy was acceptable, and 40% to 45% had some.

Per the germline V gene, CDR1 is SEHNR and CDR2 is FQNEAQ (reference sequence). The CDR3 sequence is 15 residues long. After removal of 5 bases from V and 3 bases from J, the junction contained 10 bases not matched to a gene. Clones were sequenced by immunoSEQ multiplex PCR, and TCRdb holds only the in-frame ones, with some missing. The sample consists of tens of thousands of clones, 75% to 90% of them appearing once. Source: CD4+ or CD8+ T cells sorted from blood, taken in a trial of the OX40 agonist ivuxolimab. The J gene is TRBJ2-7, the V gene TRBV7-9, with 7 positions matching TRBD2. This receptor was taken from an adult with an advanced solid tumor such as melanoma, head and neck, liver or kidney cancer. CDR3 residues: CASSQDLGEGYEQYF. In nucleotides, the CDR3 is TGTGCCAGCAGCCAAGATTTGGGGGAGGGCTACGAGCAGTACTTC.